Here is one TCR beta chain with its context. These data belong to a study of blood T cell repertoires in COVID-19. Study at large: PBMCs, B-cell-depleted T cells, or T cells were the source of the cDNA or gDNA that made up the material.

Clones were read by immunoSEQ multiplex PCR, and TCRdb kept only the in-frame ones, dropping some. This sample yields about 160,000 clones, of which around 93% are seen a single time; more than 4.5% belongs to the top ten. The TCR originated in a man younger than 45 with COVID-19, enrolled during active disease. Sequencing was performed on peripheral blood.

DNA of the CDR3: TGTGCCAGCAAACAGGGGAACACCGGGGAGCTGTTTTTT. Its protein product is CASKQGNTGELFF. This chain links TRBV2 with TRBJ2-2, with D perhaps TRBD1 (6 bases). V lost 7 bases and J 1 base, leaving 7 bases between the germline ends. The germline CDR1 and CDR2 sequences are SNHLY and FYNNEI. The CDR3 loop spans 13 amino acids.